The 2 T cell receptor beta chains given below trace back to one sample, sequenced in a study of T cell responses to AZD1222 COVID-19 vaccine. Clones were sequenced by immunoSEQ multiplex PCR, and TCRdb holds only the in-frame ones, with some missing. The table has around 97,000 clones, roughly 89% seen once. Sequenced here: peripheral blood, sampled on day 0 of AZD1222 vaccination. The receptors here all came from an adult in good health.

V usage is TRBV11-3 and J usage is TRBJ2-7; 9 nucleotides match TRBD1. The CDR3 is made up of 14 amino acids. Per the germline V gene, CDR1 is SGHNT and CDR2 is YENEEA. V dropped 4 bases and J dropped 4; count of bases not matched to a gene: 5. The CDR3 DNA sequence: TGTGCCAGCAGCTCCGGGACAGGGTCGTACGAGCAGTACTTC. Translation: CASSSGTGSYEQYF. Full variable domain (remainder filled in from reference TRBV11-3 and TRBJ2-7): EAGVVQSPRYKIIEKKQPVAFWCNPISGHNTLYWYLQNLGQGPELLIRYENEEAVDDSQLPKDRFSAERLKGVDSTLKIQPAELGDSAVYLCASSSGTGSYEQYFGPGTRLTVT.

The V and J genes are TRBV7-6 and TRBJ2-7; the D is unclear. Deletions cut 1 base from V and 3 bases from J, with 10 bases between. The CDR3 is made up of 14 amino acids. CDR1 is SGHVS and CDR2 is FNYEAQ in the germline V gene. The CDR3 region has the DNA TGTGCCAGCAGCTTAGGTGGATCCCACTACGAGCAGTACTTC. Protein product: CASSLGGSHYEQYF. The complete variable domain, with remaining parts taken from reference TRBV7-6 and TRBJ2-7, reads GAGVSQSPRYKVTKRGQDVALRCDPISGHVSLYWYRQALGQGPEFLTYFNYEAQQDKSGLPNDRFSAERPEGSISTLTIQRTEQRDSAMYRCASSLGGSHYEQYFGPGTRLTVT.